The sequence of this T cell receptor beta chain was determined in a study of regulatory T cells in long-lasting Graves disease. Overall study findings and caveats: Rather than thyroid tissue, only peripheral blood underwent study.

The time point here: persistent/refractory GD, antithyroid drugs over 5 years with positive TRAb. RNA from PBMCs was the source of the TCR library. iRepertoire HTBI primers and Arm-PCR of CDR3 regions built TCR beta libraries. TCRdb itself ran the multiplex PCR reads through MiXCR, one entry per CDR3 protein. The sample carries roughly 430,000 distinct CDR3 sequences, around 20% recorded once. For this clonotype: Its antigen is currently unknown.

The CDR3 contains 12 residues. Looked up from germline, CDR1 is DFQATT and CDR2 is SNEGSKA (reference sequence). J was trimmed by 6 bases and V by 8 bases; bases with no gene match: 10. This material consisted of peripheral blood mononuclear cells (PBMCs), taken when the disease was refractory, from a patient treated with antithyroid drugs. This receptor was identified in a female donor with Graves disease. The V gene is TRBV20-1, the J gene TRBJ2-7; 7 positions agree with TRBD1. In nucleotides, the CDR3 is TGCAGTACTACAGGGGATCGGTCCGAGCAGTACTTC. Amino acid sequence: CSTTGDRSEQYF.